This T cell receptor beta chain was obtained from a study of CDR3 diversity in severe acne. One entry per CDR3 protein results from TCRdb running MiXCR on the PCR reads. Counted here are more than 85,000 distinct CDR3 sequences, roughly half occurring once; the ten biggest clones make up around 10%. This clonotype came up a few times. CDR3 size: 13 residues. Trimming cost V 7 bases and J 11 bases, with 19 bases left between them. Germline V CDR1 and CDR2: MNHNS, SASEGT. The sample taken for sequencing was blood. This sequence was found in a male donor in good health, serving as a control. The chain has TRBV6-1 and TRBJ2-3; D unresolved. The CDR3: CASTDIGMNEQYF. The DNA for the CDR3 is TGTGCCAGCACCGACATAGGGATGAATGAGCAGTATTTT.